The clone carrying this T cell receptor (beta chain) was observed a handful of times. The data were taken from a study of beta chain features in type 1 diabetes. V dropped 5 bases and J dropped 5 bases, with 12 bases sitting between them. This CDR3 is 13 amino acids long. Germline V lookup: CDR1 MNHEY, CDR2 SVGAGI. Investigators reverse transcribed all isolated RNA, so they sequenced expressed TCRB transcripts. Assay: immunoSEQ multiplex PCR; the TCRdb copy retains only in-frame clones and omits some. The sample shows some 100,000 clones, approximately 39% of them seen only once. This chain joins TRBV6-5 and TRBJ1-1; D not certain. The receptor comes from a woman aged 18-29 years in good health. The sequenced sample consisted of stem cell memory CD4+ T cells from blood. CDR3 amino acids: CASSPRFGTEAFF. The CDR3, as DNA: TGTGCCAGCAGTCCCCGATTCGGGACTGAAGCTTTCTTT.